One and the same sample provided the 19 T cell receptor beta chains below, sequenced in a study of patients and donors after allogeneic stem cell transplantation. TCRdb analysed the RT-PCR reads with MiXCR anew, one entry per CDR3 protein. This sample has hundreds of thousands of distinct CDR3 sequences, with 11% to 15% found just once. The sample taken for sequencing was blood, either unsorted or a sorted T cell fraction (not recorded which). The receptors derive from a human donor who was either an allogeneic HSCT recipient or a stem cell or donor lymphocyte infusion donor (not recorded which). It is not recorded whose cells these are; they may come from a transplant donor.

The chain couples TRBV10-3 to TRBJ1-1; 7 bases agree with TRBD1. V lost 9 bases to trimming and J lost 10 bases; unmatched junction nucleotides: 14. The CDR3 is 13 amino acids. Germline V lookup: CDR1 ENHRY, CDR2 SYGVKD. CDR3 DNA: TGTGCCATTGACGCCGGGACAGCAACGTTAGCTTTCTTT. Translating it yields CAIDAGTATLAFF.

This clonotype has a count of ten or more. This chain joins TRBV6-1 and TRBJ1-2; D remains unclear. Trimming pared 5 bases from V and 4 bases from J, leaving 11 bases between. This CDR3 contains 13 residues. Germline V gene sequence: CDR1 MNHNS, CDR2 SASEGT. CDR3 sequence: CASSLLDSYGYTF. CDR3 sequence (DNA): TGTGCCAGCAGTCTTCTGGATAGCTATGGCTACACCTTC.

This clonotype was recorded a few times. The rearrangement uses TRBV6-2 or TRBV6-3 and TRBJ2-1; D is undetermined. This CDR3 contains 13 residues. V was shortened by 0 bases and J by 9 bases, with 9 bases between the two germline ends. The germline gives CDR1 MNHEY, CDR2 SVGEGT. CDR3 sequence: CASSYSFVPEQFF. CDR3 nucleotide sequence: TGTGCCAGCAGTTACTCGTTCGTACCTGAGCAGTTCTTC.

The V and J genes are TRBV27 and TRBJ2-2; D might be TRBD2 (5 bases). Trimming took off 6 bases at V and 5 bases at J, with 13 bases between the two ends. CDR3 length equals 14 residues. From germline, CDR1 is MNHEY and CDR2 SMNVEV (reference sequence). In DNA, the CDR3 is TGTGCCAGCAGCCAGCGCGGGCTGACCGGGGAGCTGTTTTTT. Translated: CASSQRGLTGELFF.

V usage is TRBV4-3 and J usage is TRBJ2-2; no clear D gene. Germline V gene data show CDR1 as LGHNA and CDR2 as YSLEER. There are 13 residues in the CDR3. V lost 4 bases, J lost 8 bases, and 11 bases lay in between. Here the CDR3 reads CASSLSVGGELFF. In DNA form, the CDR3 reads TGCGCCAGCAGCCTCTCTGTGGGAGGGGAGCTGTTTTTT.

In DNA, the CDR3 is TGCGCCAGCAGCTACACAGGGGGCGAGAATCAGCCCCAGCATTTT. This translates into CASSYTGGENQPQHF. The chain joins TRBV5-1 to TRBJ1-5; TRBD1 matches 9 bases. Germline lookup yields CDR1 SGHRS and CDR2 YFSETQ. CDR3 length equals 15 residues. Trimming removed 3 bases from V and 4 bases from J; junction bases left unmatched: 5.

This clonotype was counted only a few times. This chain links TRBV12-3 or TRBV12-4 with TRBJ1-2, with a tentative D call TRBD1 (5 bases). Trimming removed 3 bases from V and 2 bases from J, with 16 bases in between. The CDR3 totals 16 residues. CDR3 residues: CASSFEGSAPNYGYTF. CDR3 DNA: TGTGCCAGCAGTTTCGAGGGGTCAGCCCCCAACTATGGCTACACCTTC.

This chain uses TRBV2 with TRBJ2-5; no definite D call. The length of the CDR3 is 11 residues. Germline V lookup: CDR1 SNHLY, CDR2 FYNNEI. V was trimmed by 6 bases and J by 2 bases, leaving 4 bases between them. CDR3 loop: CASSQQETQYF. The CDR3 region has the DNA TGTGCCAGCAGCCAACAAGAGACCCAGTACTTC.

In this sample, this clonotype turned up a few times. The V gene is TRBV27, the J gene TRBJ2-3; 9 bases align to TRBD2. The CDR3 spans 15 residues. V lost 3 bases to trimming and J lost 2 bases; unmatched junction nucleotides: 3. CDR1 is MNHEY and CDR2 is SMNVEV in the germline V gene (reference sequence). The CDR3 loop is CASSLVAGATDTQYF. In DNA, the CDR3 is TGTGCCAGCAGTTTGGTAGCGGGAGCCACAGATACGCAGTATTTT.

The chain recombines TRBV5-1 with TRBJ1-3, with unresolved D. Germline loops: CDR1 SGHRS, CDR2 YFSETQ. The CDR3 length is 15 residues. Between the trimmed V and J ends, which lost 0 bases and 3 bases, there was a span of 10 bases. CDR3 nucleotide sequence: TGCGCCAGCAGCTTGGGGGGAAGGAATGGAAACACCATATATTTT. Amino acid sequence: CASSLGGRNGNTIYF.

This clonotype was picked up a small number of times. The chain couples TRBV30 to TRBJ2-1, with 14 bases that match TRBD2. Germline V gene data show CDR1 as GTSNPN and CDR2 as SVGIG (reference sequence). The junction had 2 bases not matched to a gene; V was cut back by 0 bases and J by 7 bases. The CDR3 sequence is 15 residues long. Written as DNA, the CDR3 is TGTGCCTGGAGTGTCGGACTAGCGGGAGGTAATGAGCAGTTCTTC. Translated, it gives CAWSVGLAGGNEQFF.

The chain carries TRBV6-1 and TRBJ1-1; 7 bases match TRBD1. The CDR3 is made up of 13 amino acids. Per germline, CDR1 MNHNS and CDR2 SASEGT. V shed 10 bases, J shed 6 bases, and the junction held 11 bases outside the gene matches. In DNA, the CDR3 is TGTGCCACTTCGGGACAGCGAAGGGCTGAAGCTTTCTTT. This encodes CATSGQRRAEAFF.

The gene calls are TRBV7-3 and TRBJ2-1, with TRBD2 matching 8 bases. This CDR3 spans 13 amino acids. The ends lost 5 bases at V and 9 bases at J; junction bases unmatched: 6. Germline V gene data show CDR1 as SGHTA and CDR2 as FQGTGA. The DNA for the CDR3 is TGTGCCAGCAGCACCCAAGCGGGAGTTGAGCAGTTCTTC. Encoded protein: CASSTQAGVEQFF.

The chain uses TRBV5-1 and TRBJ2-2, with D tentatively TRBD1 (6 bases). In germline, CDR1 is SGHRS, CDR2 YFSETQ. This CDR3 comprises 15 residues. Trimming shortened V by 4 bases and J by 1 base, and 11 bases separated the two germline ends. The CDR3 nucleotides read TGCGCCAGCAGCCTCAGGGGAGTGAACACCGGGGAGCTGTTTTTT. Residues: CASSLRGVNTGELFF.

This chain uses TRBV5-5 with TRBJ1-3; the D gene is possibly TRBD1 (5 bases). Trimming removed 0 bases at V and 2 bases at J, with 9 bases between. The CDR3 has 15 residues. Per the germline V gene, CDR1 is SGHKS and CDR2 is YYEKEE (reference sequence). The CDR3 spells CASSLDPGTGNTIYF. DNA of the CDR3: TGTGCCAGCAGCTTGGATCCAGGGACTGGAAACACCATATATTTT.

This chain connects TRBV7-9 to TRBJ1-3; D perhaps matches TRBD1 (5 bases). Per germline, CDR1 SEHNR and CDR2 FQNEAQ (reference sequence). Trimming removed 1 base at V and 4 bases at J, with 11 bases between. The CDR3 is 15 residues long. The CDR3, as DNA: TGTGCCAGCAGCTTAGGTTCAGGGTCCGGAAACACCATATATTTT. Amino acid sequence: CASSLGSGSGNTIYF.

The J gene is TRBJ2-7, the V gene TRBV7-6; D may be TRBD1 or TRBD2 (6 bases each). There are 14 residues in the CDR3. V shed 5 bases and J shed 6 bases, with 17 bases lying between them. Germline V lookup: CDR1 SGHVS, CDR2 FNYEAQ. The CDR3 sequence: CASSPRLGGLEQYF. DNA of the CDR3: TGTGCCAGCAGCCCCCGTTTAGGGGGGCTCGAGCAGTACTTC.

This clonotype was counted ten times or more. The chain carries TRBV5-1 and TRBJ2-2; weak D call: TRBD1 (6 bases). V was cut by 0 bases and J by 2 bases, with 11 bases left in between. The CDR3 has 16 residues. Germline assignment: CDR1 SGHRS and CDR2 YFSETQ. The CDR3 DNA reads TGCGCCAGCAGCTTGGGACAGGCGTTAAACACCGGGGAGCTGTTTTTT. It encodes CASSLGQALNTGELFF.

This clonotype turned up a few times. The CDR3 sequence: CSARAGGNYGYTF. CDR3 sequence (DNA): TGCAGTGCTAGAGCAGGGGGTAACTATGGCTACACCTTC. The chain has TRBV20-1 and TRBJ1-2; TRBD1 aligns across 7 bases. The CDR3 sequence is 13 residues long. V shed 1 base and J 1 base; nucleotides not matched to a gene: 0. Per the germline V gene, CDR1 is DFQATT and CDR2 is SNEGSKA (reference sequence).